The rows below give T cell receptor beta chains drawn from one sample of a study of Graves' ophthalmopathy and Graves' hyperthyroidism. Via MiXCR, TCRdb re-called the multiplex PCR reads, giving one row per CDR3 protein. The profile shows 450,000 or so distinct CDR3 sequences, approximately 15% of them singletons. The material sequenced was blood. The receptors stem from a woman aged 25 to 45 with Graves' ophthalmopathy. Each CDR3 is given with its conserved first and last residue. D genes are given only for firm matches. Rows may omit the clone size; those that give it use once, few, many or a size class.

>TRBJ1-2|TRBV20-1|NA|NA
CSAMDRTNYGYTF
TGCAGTGCTATGGACAGAACTAACTATGGCTACACCTTC
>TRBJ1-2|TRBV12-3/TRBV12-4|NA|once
CASSVNRFGYTF
TGTGCCAGCAGTGTTAACAGGTTCGGCTACACCTTC
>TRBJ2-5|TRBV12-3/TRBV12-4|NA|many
CASSLDGMVGETQYF
TGTGCCAGCAGTTTAGATGGGATGGTTGGGGAGACCCAGTACTTC
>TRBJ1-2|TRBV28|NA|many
CASSGPLPYGYTF
TGTGCGTCGTCCGGTCCCTTGCCCTATGGCTACACCTTC
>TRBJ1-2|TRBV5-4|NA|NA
CASSLSREDGCTF
TGTGCCAGCAGCTTGTCCAGGGAAGATGGCTGCACCTTC
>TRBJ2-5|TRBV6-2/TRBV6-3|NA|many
CASTGGAHRQETQYF
TGTGCCAGCACAGGGGGGGCCCACCGTCAAGAGACCCAGTACTTC
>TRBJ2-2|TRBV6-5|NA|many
CASSYRDGNTGELFF
TGTGCCAGCAGTTACAGAGATGGGAACACCGGGGAGCTGTTTTTT
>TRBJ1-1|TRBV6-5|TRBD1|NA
CASSFDRGPYTEAFF
TGTGCCAGCAGTTTTGACAGGGGACCTTACACTGAAGCTTTCTTT
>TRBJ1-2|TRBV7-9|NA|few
CASSPSLPGGYTF
TGTGCCAGCAGCCCCTCCCTACCAGGAGGCTACACCTTC
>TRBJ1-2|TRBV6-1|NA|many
CASREASVGNYGYTF
TGTGCCAGCAGGGAGGCCTCGGTTGGGAATTATGGCTACACCTTC
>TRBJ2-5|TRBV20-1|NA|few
CSASTGVKTQYF
TGCAGTGCCTCGACAGGCGTCAAGACCCAGTACTTC
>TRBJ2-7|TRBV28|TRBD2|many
CASDLSGSSGEQYF
TGTGCCAGCGACCTCAGCGGGAGTTCGGGCGAGCAGTACTTC
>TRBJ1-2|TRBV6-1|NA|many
CATLMPGNYGYTF
TGTGCTACGCTAATGCCAGGGAACTATGGCTACACCTTC
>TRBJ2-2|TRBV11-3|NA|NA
CASSLGAGAGELLF
TGTGCCAGCAGCTTGGGGGCGGGAGCCGGGGAGCTGTTGTTT
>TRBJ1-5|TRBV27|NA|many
CASSLSMGQPRHF
TGTGCCAGCAGTTTATCGATGGGTCAGCCCCGGCATTTT
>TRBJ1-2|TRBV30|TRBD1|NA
CAWSPPGQGLYGYIF
TGTGCCTGGAGTCCACCGGGACAGGGGCTCTATGGCTACATCTTC
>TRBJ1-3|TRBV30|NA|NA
CAQLGMGGNTIYF
TGTGCCCAGTTGGGCATGGGTGGAAACACCATATATTTT
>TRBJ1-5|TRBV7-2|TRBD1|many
CASTPQGGRNQPQHF
TGTGCCAGCACACCACAGGGGGGACGCAATCAGCCCCAGCATTTT
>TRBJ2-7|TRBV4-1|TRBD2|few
CASSQEATLAGYYEQYF
TGCGCCAGCAGCCAAGAAGCAACTCTAGCGGGATATTACGAGCAGTACTTC
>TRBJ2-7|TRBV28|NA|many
CAVGGRTSYEQYF
TGTGCCGTCGGAGGACGGACCTCCTACGAGCAGTACTTC
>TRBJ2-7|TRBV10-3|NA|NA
CAISDGIRAYEQYF
TGTGCCATCAGTGATGGTATCAGGGCCTACGAGCAGTACTTC
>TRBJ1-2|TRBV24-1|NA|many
CATSDERGTNGYTF
TGTGCCACCAGTGATGAGCGGGGGACTAATGGCTACACCTTC
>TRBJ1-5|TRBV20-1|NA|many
CSAPRAGPSGNQPQHF
TGCAGTGCCCCTCGAGCCGGGCCATCGGGCAATCAGCCCCAGCATTTT
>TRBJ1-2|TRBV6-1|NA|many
CASRKSGVNYGYTF
TGTGCCAGCAGGAAATCGGGCGTTAACTATGGCTACACCTTC
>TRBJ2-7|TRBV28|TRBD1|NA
CASSLPGQGFNYGQYF
TGTGCCAGCAGTCTCCCGGGACAGGGTTTCAATTACGGGCAGTACTTC
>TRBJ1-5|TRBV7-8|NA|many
CASSQGGRDQPQHF
TGTGCCAGCAGCCAGGGAGGGAGGGATCAGCCCCAGCATTTT
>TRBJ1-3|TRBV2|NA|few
CASSEGGLSNTIYF
TGTGCCAGCAGTGAGGGGGGGCTGAGTAACACCATATATTTT
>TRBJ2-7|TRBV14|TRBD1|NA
CASSPDRGLSEQYF
TGTGCCAGCAGCCCTGACAGGGGGCTATCCGAGCAGTACTTC
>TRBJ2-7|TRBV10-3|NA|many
CAISELSARDYEQYF
TGTGCCATCAGTGAGTTATCGGCCAGGGATTACGAGCAGTACTTC
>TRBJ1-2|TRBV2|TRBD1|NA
CASRGDRELYGYTF
TGTGCCAGCAGGGGAGACAGGGAACTCTATGGCTACACCTTC
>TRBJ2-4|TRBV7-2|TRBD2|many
CASSFQRGAKNIQYF
TGTGCCAGCAGCTTTCAGCGGGGGGCCAAAAACATTCAGTACTTC
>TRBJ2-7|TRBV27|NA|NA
CASSLRGVVDEQYF
TGTGCCAGCAGTTTGCGAGGCGTGGTCGACGAGCAGTACTTC
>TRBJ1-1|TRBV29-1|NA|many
CSPEASTEAFF
TGCAGCCCGGAGGCATCCACTGAAGCTTTCTTT
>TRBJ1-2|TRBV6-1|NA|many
CATGRENYGYTF
TGTGCCACCGGGAGAGAGAACTATGGCTACACCTTC
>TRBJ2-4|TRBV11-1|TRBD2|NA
CASSFSGGALKNIQYF
TGTGCCAGCAGCTTTAGCGGGGGGGCGTTGAAAAACATTCAGTACTTC
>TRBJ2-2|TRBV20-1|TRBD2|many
CSATSGSLDTGELFF
TGCAGTGCTACCAGCGGGAGTCTCGACACCGGGGAGCTGTTTTTT
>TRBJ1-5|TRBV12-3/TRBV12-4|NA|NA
CASSFLGSGNQPQHF
TGTGCCAGCAGTTTTTTAGGTTCGGGCAATCAGCCCCAGCATTTT
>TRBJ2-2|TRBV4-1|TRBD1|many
CASSQGQGAQRVHGELFF
TGCGCCAGCAGCCAGGGACAGGGGGCGCAACGAGTGCATGGGGAGCTGTTTTTT
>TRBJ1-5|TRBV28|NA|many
CASSLAGTGRQPQHF
TGTGCCAGCAGTTTGGCAGGGACGGGGAGGCAGCCCCAGCATTTT
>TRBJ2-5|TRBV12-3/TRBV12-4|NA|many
CASSFSQLKETQYF
TGTGCCAGCAGTTTCTCCCAGTTAAAAGAGACCCAGTACTTC
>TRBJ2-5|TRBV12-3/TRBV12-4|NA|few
CASSLGLLKETQYF
TGTGCCAGCAGTTTGGGACTCCTGAAAGAGACCCAGTACTTC
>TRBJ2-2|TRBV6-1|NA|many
CASSGVGELFF
TGTGCCAGCAGTGGGGTCGGGGAGCTGTTTTTT
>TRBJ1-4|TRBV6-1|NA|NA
CASLQGPPNEKLFF
TGTGCCAGCTTGCAGGGGCCACCTAATGAAAAACTGTTTTTT